These 5 T cell receptor beta chains were sequenced from one sample in a study of blood T cell repertoires in COVID-19. Using immunoSEQ multiplex PCR, the repertoire was profiled, and TCRdb retains in-frame clones only, with some absent. In the table there are 85,000 to 130,000 clones, roughly nine tenths of which are singletons. Sequencing was performed on peripheral blood. The receptors were sampled from a man aged 55 to 70 with acute or convalescent COVID-19.

This clone appeared once. V usage is TRBV25-1 and J usage is TRBJ2-5, with 7 positions matching TRBD1. CDR1 and CDR2 from the germline V gene are MGHDK and SYGVNS. Trimming at V came to 2 bases and at J to 0 bases, leaving 9 bases not matched to a gene. This CDR3 spans 17 amino acids. The CDR3: CASSEPPRTGHQETQYF. DNA of the CDR3: TGTGCCAGCAGTGAACCCCCTCGGACAGGCCACCAAGAGACCCAGTACTTC.

The chain recombines TRBV11-1 with TRBJ2-1; TRBD1 might be the D (5 bases). The V and J ends lost 5 bases and 9 bases respectively, with 17 bases between them. Germline assignment: CDR1 SGHAT and CDR2 FQDESV (reference sequence). The CDR3 sequence is 14 residues long. CDR3 in DNA: TGTGCCAGCAGCCCGGGCCCCGACAGAGGTGAGCAGTTCTTC. This codes for CASSPGPDRGEQFF.

The chain joins TRBV27 to TRBJ1-3; the match to TRBD1 covers 7 bases. Trimming removed 5 bases from V and 3 bases from J; junction bases left unmatched: 10. This CDR3 contains 16 residues. CDR1 is MNHEY, CDR2 SMNVEV, per germline (reference sequence). CDR3 DNA sequence: TGTGCCAGCAGTCCTTCAGGGGGGCAAGGTGGAAACACCATATATTTT. It codes for CASSPSGGQGGNTIYF.

Only one count was recorded for this clone. The chain uses TRBV19 and TRBJ1-2, with 8 nucleotides matching TRBD1. After removal of 5 bases from V and 8 bases from J, the junction contained 13 bases not matched to a gene. The CDR3 is made up of 15 amino acids. Per the germline V gene, CDR1 is LNHDA and CDR2 is SQIVND (reference sequence). The CDR3 DNA follows: TGTGCCAGTAGTGCCCAATCCCAGGGGGCTGGGGGCTACACCTTC. The encoded protein is CASSAQSQGAGGYTF.

There are a few counts of this clone. The rearrangement joins TRBV5-1 to TRBJ2-7, with 7 bases aligning to TRBD1. The CDR3 length is 15 residues. Trimming took 4 bases from V and 6 from J; bases not matched to a gene: 13. Germline V gives CDR1 SGHRS, CDR2 YFSETQ. The CDR3 region has the DNA TGCGCCAGCAGCAGGGACAGCCTAACCCTCTCCGAGCAGTACTTC. This translates into CASSRDSLTLSEQYF.